The rows below give T cell receptor beta chains drawn from one sample of a study of blood T cell repertoires in COVID-19. The data were produced by immunoSEQ multiplex PCR, yet TCRdb's version contains in-frame clones alone and is incomplete. Of about 14,000 clones in the sample, about 73% were seen once. Material: peripheral blood. Source of these receptors: a boy aged 2 to 10 with active or convalescent COVID-19. CDR3s include the opening cysteine and the closing phenylalanine or tryptophan. Each record gives: V gene, clone size, D gene, J gene, CDR3 protein, CDR3 DNA. A D gene is named only where the DNA matches it firmly. Part of the rows lack a size; the others show once, few, many or a class for expanded clones.

>TRBV27|.|.|TRBJ1-6
CASSLGGRGSTYNSPLHF
TGTGCCAGCAGTTTAGGAGGGAGGGGGAGCACCTATAATTCACCCCTCCACTTT
>TRBV19|.|TRBD1|TRBJ1-5
CASYPTGKGNQPQHF
TGTGCCTCATACCCGACAGGGAAGGGCAATCAGCCCCAGCATTTT
>TRBV19|.|TRBD2|TRBJ2-6
CASSITSEANVLTF
TGTGCCAGTAGTATTACTAGCGAGGCCAACGTCCTGACTTTC
>TRBV30|.|.|TRBJ1-2
CAWSVAGGQPYTF
TGTGCCTGGAGTGTGGCTGGGGGCCAACCCTACACCTTC
>TRBV18|few|TRBD2|TRBJ2-7
CASSVLLTSGRTREQYF
TGTGCCAGCTCAGTTCTATTAACTAGCGGGAGGACCCGAGAGCAGTACTTC
>TRBV6-6|once|.|TRBJ2-6
CASSSRVRTGANVLTF
TGTGCCAGCAGTTCCAGGGTGCGAACTGGGGCCAACGTCCTGACTTTC
>TRBV11-2|few|.|TRBJ2-3
CASSLEGGKNTQYF
TGTGCCAGCAGCCTAGAAGGAGGAAAGAATACGCAGTATTTT
>TRBV20-1|.|.|TRBJ1-6
CSASPQGYNSPLHF
TGCAGTGCTAGTCCCCAGGGGTATAATTCACCCCTCCACTTT
>TRBV30|few|.|TRBJ2-7
CAWIKAGSSYEQYF
TGTGCCTGGATAAAGGCGGGGAGCTCCTACGAGCAGTACTTC
>TRBV6-6|.|.|TRBJ2-7
CASSAVEEQYF
TGTGCCAGTTCAGCTGTGGAGGAGCAGTACTTC